Below, 17 T cell receptor beta chains from the same sample are listed, as sequenced in a study of blood T cell repertoires in COVID-19. This table comes from immunoSEQ multiplex PCR, and its TCRdb copy is limited to in-frame clones, with some not included. The data contain some 180,000 clones, around 82% of them singletons. The sequenced sample was PBMCs or T cells enriched from blood (not recorded which). Receptors originate from a woman aged 60-75 years with acute COVID-19.

V gene TRBV9 combines with J gene TRBJ2-3; 8 bases line up with TRBD2. J lost 4 bases, V lost 3 bases, and 10 bases had no gene match. The CDR3 runs 16 residues. The germline gives CDR1 SGDLS, CDR2 YYNGEE. The CDR3 DNA sequence: TGTGCCAGCAGCGCCCAGAGCGGGGGCGGGGCAGATACGCAGTATTTT. Amino acids: CASSAQSGGGADTQYF.

The chain combines TRBV5-1 with TRBJ2-3; 8 bases fit TRBD1. The CDR3 extends over 15 amino acids. Germline V gives CDR1 SGHRS, CDR2 YFSETQ. Trimming took 4 bases from V and 3 from J; bases not matched to a gene: 7. CDR3 coding DNA: TGCGCCAGCAGCGGAGGGACAGGCCAAACAGATACGCAGTATTTT. Protein: CASSGGTGQTDTQYF.

The chain joins TRBV21-1 to TRBJ2-5; whether TRBD2, the table's D call, matches the DNA was not checked. TRBV21-1 corresponds to a pseudogene. This CDR3 comprises 13 residues. CDR3 bases: TGTGCCAGCAGCAGCGGGGGGCGGGAGACCCAGTACTTC. Its translation is CASSSGGRETQYF.

The V gene is TRBV5-1, the J gene TRBJ1-5; tentatively, D is TRBD1 (5 bases). This CDR3 is 17 amino acids long. Trimming pared 0 bases from V and 6 bases from J, leaving 19 bases between. Germline lookup yields CDR1 SGHRS and CDR2 YFSETQ. CDR3 in amino acids: CASSLGLRGNLSQPQHF. CDR3 coding DNA: TGCGCCAGCAGCTTGGGGCTACGGGGGAATTTGAGTCAGCCCCAGCATTTT.

The V call is TRBV5-5, the J call TRBJ2-7; unclear D gene. The germline V gene encodes CDR1 SGHKS and CDR2 YYEKEE (reference sequence). Trimming pared 0 bases from V and 0 bases from J, leaving 10 bases between. The CDR3 consists of 15 residues. As DNA, the CDR3 is TGTGCCAGCAGCTTGGCACTTCTTAACTCCTACGAGCAGTACGTC. Amino acid sequence: CASSLALLNSYEQYV.

This clone is a singleton in its sample. This chain links TRBV5-1 with TRBJ2-2; D is perhaps TRBD2 (5 bases). The CDR3 is 15 amino acids. The germline V gene has CDR1 SGHRS and CDR2 YFSETQ. The V end was cut by 6 bases, the J end by 0 bases, with 12 bases between. In DNA form, the CDR3 reads TGCGCCAGCACATCAGGACTTTCGAACACCGGGGAGCTGTTTTTT. Translation gives CASTSGLSNTGELFF.

The chain recombines TRBV29-1 with TRBJ1-2; 10 positions agree with TRBD1. The CDR3 has 13 residues. CDR1 is SQVTM and CDR2 is ANQGSEA in the germline V gene. Trimming removed 6 bases from V and 3 bases from J; junction bases left unmatched: 4. Here the CDR3 DNA reads TGCAGCGTCCTGGGACAGGGGTACTATGGCTACACCTTC. Protein: CSVLGQGYYGYTF.

The chain recombines TRBV12-3 or TRBV12-4 with TRBJ1-6; D ambiguous. V lost 5 bases, J lost 10 bases, and 12 bases lay in between. There are 13 residues in the CDR3. CDR3 residues: CASSGPTTSPLHF. DNA of the CDR3: TGTGCCAGCAGTGGGCCGACAACCTCACCCCTCCACTTT.

This clone was seen more than once but under ten times. CDR3 sequence: CASSIPGDYGYTF. The CDR3 DNA reads TGTGCCAGTAGTATACCAGGGGACTATGGCTACACCTTC. This rearrangement joins TRBV19 to TRBJ1-2; the D gene is possibly TRBD1 (6 bases). Germline V gene sequence: CDR1 LNHDA, CDR2 SQIVND (reference sequence). Trimming stripped 2 bases from V and 3 bases from J, with 7 bases between. The CDR3 spans 13 residues.

The chain has TRBV6-5 and TRBJ1-2, with D perhaps TRBD1 (5 bases). The CDR3 runs to 15 residues. V lost 2 bases to trimming and J lost 4 bases, with 14 bases between them. The germline gives CDR1 MNHEY, CDR2 SVGAGI. DNA for the CDR3: TGTGCCAGCAGTTACGCAGGGATGGGGGGCTATGGCTACACCTTC. It codes for CASSYAGMGGYGYTF.

This clone was counted only a few times. The V call is TRBV19, the J call TRBJ2-2, with 7 bases fitting TRBD2. This CDR3 is 17 amino acids long. Germline-derived CDR1 and CDR2 are LNHDA and SQIVND (reference sequence). V was pared by 0 bases and J by 0 bases, with 4 bases of the junction left unmatched. CDR3 amino acids: CASSIDPGRANTGELFF. As DNA, the CDR3 is TGTGCCAGTAGTATAGATCCGGGGAGGGCGAACACCGGGGAGCTGTTTTTT.

J is TRBJ1-1 and V is TRBV18; a possible D gene is TRBD1 (5 bases). This CDR3 is built from 16 residues. Looked up from germline, CDR1 is KGHSH and CDR2 is LQKENI. Trimming took 3 bases from V and 3 from J, leaving 17 bases between them. CDR3 residues: CASSPSLQVGDTEAFF. The CDR3 DNA is TGTGCCAGCTCACCTTCTTTACAGGTTGGGGACACTGAAGCTTTCTTT.

The J gene is TRBJ1-1, the V gene TRBV5-1; maybe TRBD1 (6 bases). CDR1 and CDR2 from the germline V gene are SGHRS and YFSETQ. The V end was cut by 5 bases, the J end by 4 bases, with 12 bases between. The CDR3 runs to 13 residues. The CDR3, as DNA: TGCGCCAGCAGGCCACAGGGATTCACTGAAGCTTTCTTT. Amino acids: CASRPQGFTEAFF.

The chain has TRBV10-2 and TRBJ1-2; weak D call: TRBD1 (5 bases). This CDR3 has 15 residues. Germline-derived CDR1 and CDR2 are WSHSY and SAAADI. V was pared by 7 bases and J by 2 bases, with 17 bases between. Here the CDR3 reads CASKLDLAGNYGYTF. As DNA, the CDR3 is TGCGCCAGCAAATTAGATCTGGCAGGGAACTATGGCTACACCTTC.

The chain carries TRBV18 and TRBJ2-1, with TRBD2 matching over 7 bases. The CDR3 has 15 amino acids. V trimming: 5 bases; J trimming: 6 bases; junction bases outside the gene matches: 10. Germline lookup yields CDR1 KGHSH and CDR2 LQKENI. CDR3 region: CASSTASGAFNEQFF. As DNA, the CDR3 is TGTGCCAGCTCAACGGCTAGCGGTGCATTCAATGAGCAGTTCTTC.

V usage is TRBV6-2 or TRBV6-3 and J usage is TRBJ1-2; no clear D gene. The germline gives CDR1 MNHEY, CDR2 SVGEGT. V lost 4 bases to trimming and J lost 4 bases, with 10 bases between them. There are 13 residues in the CDR3. The CDR3 sequence: CASSLQTLYGYTF. The DNA of the CDR3 is TGTGCCAGCAGTTTACAGACCCTCTATGGCTACACCTTC.

V is TRBV3-1 (or the pseudogene TRBV3-2) and J is TRBJ1-2, with TRBD1 identical over 10 bases. The CDR3 loop spans 13 amino acids. With V trimmed by 6 bases and J by 5 bases, 3 bases remained unmatched. CDR1 LGHDT and CDR2 YNNKEL come from the germline V gene (reference sequence). CDR3 residues: CASRGTGEYGYTF. Here the CDR3 DNA reads TGTGCCAGCAGGGGGACAGGGGAGTATGGCTACACCTTC.